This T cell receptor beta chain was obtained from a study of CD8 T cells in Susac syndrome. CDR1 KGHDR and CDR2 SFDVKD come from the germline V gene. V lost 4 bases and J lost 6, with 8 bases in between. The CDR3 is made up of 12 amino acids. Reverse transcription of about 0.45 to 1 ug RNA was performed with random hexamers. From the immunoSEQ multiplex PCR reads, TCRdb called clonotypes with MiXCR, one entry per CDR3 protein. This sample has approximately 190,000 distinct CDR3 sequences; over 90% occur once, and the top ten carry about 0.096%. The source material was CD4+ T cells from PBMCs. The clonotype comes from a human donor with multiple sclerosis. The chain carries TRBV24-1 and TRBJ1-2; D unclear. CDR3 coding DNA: TGTGCCACCAGTGACCAATGGGATGGCTACACCTTC. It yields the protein CATSDQWDGYTF.